This T cell receptor (beta chain) stems from a study of a mutant IDH1 vaccine in newly diagnosed glioma. Time point meaning: week 11, during vaccination. In the vaccine, a single dose held 300 ug of the mutant IDH1 20-mer peptide, along with topical imiquimod. Comments on this clone: The target antigen is unknown.

Using immunoSEQ multiplex PCR, the repertoire was profiled, and TCRdb retains in-frame clones only, with some absent. Among about 36,000 clones listed, under 90% were seen once. Germline values: CDR1 MNHEY, CDR2 SVGAGI. V was clipped by 5 bases and J by 5 bases, with 12 bases between them. CDR3 length: 13 amino acids. The sequence was collected from a woman in her 30s with glioma. Some clones in this sample may be carry-over from other donors' samples. This sequence joins TRBV6-5 and TRBJ2-5; D possibly uses TRBD1 or TRBD2 (6 bases each). The material sequenced was peripheral blood mononuclear cells (PBMCs), taken from a glioma patient whose treatment included an IDH1 peptide vaccine. CDR3 nucleotide sequence: TGTGCCAGCAGTCCTCAAGGGGGGGAGACCCAGTACTTC. This codes for CASSPQGGETQYF.